The T cell receptor beta chain described here comes from a study of cytomegalovirus exposure and HLA in healthy donors. This CDR3 spans 14 amino acids. J gave up 6 bases and V 4 bases, and 6 bases lay outside the gene matches. Germline values: CDR1 SEHNR, CDR2 FQNEAQ (reference sequence). This clone is a singleton in its sample. Antigen: not known. Study outcomes and limitations: The majority of CMV-associated TCR beta chains were reported as apparently HLA-restricted in a later analysis. Analysis performed later showed TCR beta chains linked to HLA being more clonally expanded than equally common others.

Primers: 60 Vbeta forward and 13 Jbeta reverse. Original methodology: An analysis performed later counted 75 million to 80 million unique TCR beta chains (roughly 10 million of them shared). Clones were read by immunoSEQ multiplex PCR, and TCRdb kept only the in-frame ones, dropping some. That table supplies the V and J calls and clone size; D and trimming were determined from the DNA. In the table there are roughly 150,000 clones, roughly 68% of which are singletons. The clonotype was recovered from a man between 25 and 39 years old in good health and CMV-seropositive. V gene TRBV7-9 combines with J gene TRBJ2-7, with 10 bases lining up with TRBD1. Source material: PBMCs. CDR3 protein: CASSWTGGNTEQYF. The DNA of the CDR3 is TGTGCCAGCAGCTGGACAGGGGGAAACACCGAGCAGTACTTC.